The table lists the clone carrying this T cell receptor beta chain with a few counts. TCRdb recomputed calls from the RT-PCR reads with MiXCR, one row per CDR3 protein. The sample consists of 190,000 or so distinct CDR3 sequences, over 30% of them appearing once. This entry comes from a study of patients and donors after allogeneic stem cell transplantation. Germline loops: CDR1 ENHRY, CDR2 SYGVKD. The V end lost 0 bases, the J end lost 11 bases, and 13 bases lay between the germline ends. This CDR3 comprises 13 residues. The chain is built from TRBV10-3 and TRBJ1-1; a possible D gene is TRBD1 (5 bases). The receptor comes from a human donor who was either an allogeneic HSCT recipient or a stem cell or donor lymphocyte infusion donor (not recorded which). It is not recorded whose cells these are; they may come from a transplant donor. The sequenced sample consisted of blood, either unsorted or a sorted T cell fraction (not recorded which). The CDR3 spells CAISESGEGSAFF. The CDR3 nucleotides read TGTGCCATCAGTGAGTCCGGGGAGGGGTCGGCTTTCTTT.